Listed here are 8 T cell receptor beta chains from one sample, sequenced in a study of blood T cell repertoires in COVID-19. Some clones are missing from TCRdb's copy, which holds only in-frame ones; the method was immunoSEQ multiplex PCR. The sample carries about 130,000 clones, around 85% recorded once. Input material: peripheral blood. These receptors all come from an elderly woman with acute or convalescent COVID-19.

This clone was counted once. The V call is TRBV2, the J call TRBJ2-6; tentatively, D is TRBD1 (5 bases). V was shortened by 6 bases and J by 2 bases, with 11 bases between the two germline ends. Germline CDR1 is SNHLY and CDR2 is FYNNEI. The CDR3 is made up of 15 amino acids. The CDR3 region is CASRGTGPGANVLTF. In DNA, the CDR3 is TGTGCCAGCAGGGGAACAGGTCCTGGGGCCAACGTCCTGACTTTC.

There are a few counts of this clone. The chain couples TRBV19 to TRBJ2-7, with TRBD2 matching 8 bases. The V gene end was trimmed by 10 bases and the J gene end by 3 bases; junction bases not matched to a gene: 8. Germline loops: CDR1 LNHDA, CDR2 SQIVND (reference sequence). CDR3 length: 13 amino acids. CDR3 sequence: CATDAGGRYEQYF. The CDR3, as DNA: TGTGCCACCGATGCGGGGGGCCGCTACGAGCAGTACTTC.

This sequence joins TRBV29-1 and TRBJ1-1; maybe TRBD1 (6 bases). Trimming pared 3 bases from V and 0 bases from J, leaving 8 bases between. Germline values: CDR1 SQVTM, CDR2 ANQGSEA. CDR3 length: 13 amino acids. The CDR3 reads CSVERGMNTEAFF. CDR3 nucleotides: TGCAGCGTTGAGAGGGGGATGAACACTGAAGCTTTCTTT.

The chain is built from TRBV6-5 and TRBJ2-7, with 11 bases aligning to TRBD2. The V segment lost 4 bases and the J segment 2 bases; nucleotides outside the gene matches: 7. From germline, CDR1 is MNHEY and CDR2 SVGAGI. This CDR3 is built from 16 residues. CDR3 nucleotides: TGTGCCAGCAGTTCCCGACTAGCGGGGACAGCCTACGAGCAGTACTTC. Its translation is CASSSRLAGTAYEQYF.

The V and J genes are TRBV25-1 and TRBJ2-7; D possibly corresponds to TRBD1 (6 bases). The CDR3 spans 13 residues. The V and J ends lost 10 bases and 1 base respectively, with 14 bases between them. Germline loops: CDR1 MGHDK, CDR2 SYGVNS. CDR3 protein: CATTPDSSYEQYF. The CDR3 DNA sequence: TGTGCCACCACACCGGACAGTTCCTACGAGCAGTACTTC.

The rearrangement joins TRBV4-1 to TRBJ1-2; D may be TRBD1 (6 bases). The length of the CDR3 is 15 residues. Deletions cut 0 bases from V and 2 bases from J, with 10 bases between. Germline lookup yields CDR1 MGHRA and CDR2 YSYEKL. The CDR3 reads CASSQDTGLNYGYTF. CDR3 coding DNA: TGCGCCAGCAGCCAAGATACAGGGTTAAACTATGGCTACACCTTC.

The chain joins TRBV5-3 to TRBJ2-3; 8 bases are a match to TRBD1. TRBV5-3 counts as an open reading frame of uncertain function. The CDR3 is made up of 17 amino acids. J was trimmed by 1 base and V by 3 bases; bases with no gene match: 10. Here the CDR3 reads CARSWAPGQVCTDTQYF. CDR3 nucleotide sequence: TGTGCCAGAAGCTGGGCACCGGGACAGGTCTGCACAGATACGCAGTATTTT.

The chain links TRBV9 to TRBJ1-5, with TRBD1 matching over 10 bases. This CDR3 is built from 17 residues. From germline, CDR1 is SGDLS and CDR2 YYNGEE. After removal of 0 bases from V and 9 bases from J, the junction contained 12 bases not matched to a gene. CDR3 sequence reads: CASSVGSGQGGLSPQHF. The DNA of the CDR3 is TGTGCCAGCAGCGTAGGGTCCGGACAGGGGGGACTATCGCCCCAGCATTTT.